Presented here are 13 T cell receptor beta chains from one specimen sequenced in a study of cytomegalovirus exposure and HLA in healthy donors. Vbeta (60) and Jbeta (13) primers were used in the PCR. Only in-frame clones appear in the TCRdb table, and some are missing; sequencing was by immunoSEQ multiplex PCR. Among 100,000 to 150,000 clones listed, 75% to 85% were seen once. Sequencing was done on a sample of PBMCs. These receptors were collected from a female donor in good health and CMV-seropositive.

The J gene is TRBJ2-1, the V gene TRBV2; the D gene is possibly TRBD1 (5 bases). The V gene's germline CDR1 is SNHLY and CDR2 FYNNEI. V was clipped by 5 bases and J by 4 bases, with 9 bases between them. The CDR3 covers 13 residues. The chain's CDR3 is CASSWQGYNEQFF. The CDR3 DNA sequence: TGTGCCAGCAGTTGGCAGGGTTACAATGAGCAGTTCTTC. The variable domain in full, with the rest retrieved from reference TRBV2 and TRBJ2-1, is EPEVTQTPSHQVTQMGQEVILRCVPISNHLYFYWYRQILGQKVEFLVSFYNNEISEKSEIFDDQFSVERPDGSNFTLKIRSTKLEDSAMYFCASSWQGYNEQFFGPGTRLTVL.

The J gene is TRBJ1-3, the V gene TRBV7-9, with D hard to call. The germline V and J ends were trimmed by 5 bases and 8 bases, with 13 bases remaining between them. Germline V gives CDR1 SEHNR, CDR2 FQNEAQ (reference sequence). The CDR3 has 13 residues. CDR3 in amino acids: CASSPQIRDTIYF. For the CDR3, the DNA is TGTGCCAGCAGCCCACAGATTCGAGACACCATATATTTT.

The chain combines TRBV9 with TRBJ1-2, with 7 bases that match TRBD1. CDR1 and CDR2 from the germline V gene are SGDLS and YYNGEE. The trim removed 4 bases at V and 7 bases at J, leaving 13 bases unmatched. The CDR3 length is 15 residues. The CDR3 DNA is TGTGCCAGCAGCAAGCCCGGGACAGCGGTTTCTGGCTACACCTTC. Residues: CASSKPGTAVSGYTF. The variable domain in full, with the rest retrieved from reference TRBV9 and TRBJ1-2, is DSGVTQTPKHLITATGQRVTLRCSPRSGDLSVYWYQQSLDQGLQFLIQYYNGEERAKGNILERFSAQQFPDLHSELNLSSLELGDSALYFCASSKPGTAVSGYTFGSGTRLTVV.

The chain uses TRBV10-2 and TRBJ2-1; 9 nucleotides align to TRBD2. The CDR3 has 14 amino acids. J was trimmed by 5 bases and V by 6 bases; bases with no gene match: 5. CDR1 and CDR2 from the germline V gene are WSHSY and SAAADI. CDR3 nucleotides: TGCGCCAGCAGGCTTAGCGGGAGTGACAATGAGCAGTTCTTC. It translates to CASRLSGSDNEQFF.

V gene TRBV19 combines with J gene TRBJ2-7; perhaps TRBD1 as D (6 bases). This CDR3 contains 14 residues. The V end lost 5 bases, the J end lost 5 bases, and 16 bases lay between the germline ends. Germline-derived CDR1 and CDR2 are LNHDA and SQIVND (reference sequence). CDR3 bases: TGTGCCAGTAGTCCCCAGGACAGATTCCACGAGCAGTACTTC. This translates into CASSPQDRFHEQYF.

The rearrangement joins TRBV19 to TRBJ2-3; possible D gene TRBD2, 6 bases. The V gene's germline CDR1 is LNHDA and CDR2 SQIVND (reference sequence). The CDR3 has 14 residues. V was trimmed by 1 base and J by 6 bases, leaving 11 bases between them. For the CDR3, the DNA is TGTGCCAGTAGTATAGGCCCTGGGGGGGATACGCAGTATTTT. Its translation is CASSIGPGGDTQYF.

This clone is medium-sized. This chain uses TRBV6-4 with TRBJ2-1; no clear D gene. The germline CDR1 and CDR2 sequences are MRHNA and SNTAGT. V lost 0 bases and J 5 bases, leaving 5 bases between the germline ends. The CDR3 runs to 13 residues. The CDR3: CASSDSNHNEQFF. The DNA for the CDR3 is TGTGCCAGCAGTGACTCTAATCACAATGAGCAGTTCTTC.

As regards this clone: One junction end disagrees with the germline gene, perhaps due to a read error. The rearrangement joins TRBV25-1 to TRBJ1-2; TRBD1 is a possible D gene (5 bases). CDR3 length: 14 residues. In germline, CDR1 is MGHDK, CDR2 SYGVNS. The CDR3 coding sequence is TGTGCCAGCAGTGAACCCCGCGGGGACTATGGCTACCCCTTC. Translated, it gives CASSEPRGDYGYPF.

In its sample, this clone was seen a few times. V and J are TRBV4-1 and TRBJ1-2; 11 bases line up with TRBD1. Germline CDR1 reads MGHRA; CDR2 reads YSYEKL. The CDR3 covers 18 residues. The trim removed 1 base at V and 6 bases at J, leaving 13 bases unmatched. The CDR3 DNA sequence: TGCGCCAGCAGCCAAGTGGCCCGGGACAGGGGGGGTTTCAATGGCTACACCTTC. Translated, it gives CASSQVARDRGGFNGYTF.

The gene calls are TRBV10-3 and TRBJ2-3; 8 bases map to TRBD1. The CDR3 is 14 residues long. Germline values: CDR1 ENHRY, CDR2 SYGVKD. J was trimmed by 1 base and V by 6 bases; bases with no gene match: 3. This chain's CDR3 is CAIRATGGTDTQYF. In DNA, the CDR3 is TGTGCCATCAGGGCGACAGGGGGCACAGATACGCAGTATTTT.

This clone was seen only a few times. Distinct nucleotide sequences in the sample also encode this CDR3. J is TRBJ1-5 and V is TRBV5-4; tentative D call: TRBD1 (5 bases). V gave up 4 bases and J gave up 4 bases, with 15 bases separating them. The CDR3 covers 15 residues. In germline, CDR1 is SGHNT, CDR2 YYREEE (reference sequence). CDR3 DNA: TGTGCCAGCAGCCCGGGGCGGGGTGAGAATCAGCCCCAGCATTTT. Translating gives CASSPGRGENQPQHF.

This clone was counted only a few times. The junction differs from germline at one of its ends, possibly a read error. The chain combines TRBV6-5 with TRBJ1-3, with a tentative D call TRBD1 (6 bases). Germline V gene data show CDR1 as MNHEY and CDR2 as SVGAGI. The CDR3 is made up of 15 amino acids. The CDR3 DNA reads TGTGCCAGCAGTTACAAAGGGGGTTCTGAAAACACCATATATTTT. It codes for CASSYKGGSENTIYF.

This chain connects TRBV29-1 to TRBJ1-1, with D possibly TRBD1 on 6 matching bases. The V gene's germline CDR1 is SQVTM and CDR2 ANQGSEA. The CDR3 is 15 amino acids. V was clipped by 3 bases and J by 1 base, with 15 bases between them. The CDR3 DNA reads TGCAGCGTTGACGACAGGCCCTTGGGGAACACTGAAGCTTTCTTT. The encoded protein is CSVDDRPLGNTEAFF.